The 10 T cell receptor beta chains below were found in one sample sequenced in a study of regulatory T cells in long-lasting Graves disease. Sequencing libraries for TCR beta were prepared with iRepertoire HTBI primers and Arm-PCR of CDR3 regions. Each CDR3 protein is one row after TCRdb ran MiXCR on the multiplex PCR reads. The table lists fewer than 500,000 distinct CDR3 sequences, around 15% of them singletons. Described time point: newly diagnosed GD, antithyroid drugs for less than 3 months. RNA extracted from PBMCs served as the sequencing template. These same records also appear under a second study, on T cells in Graves' hyperthyroidism and ophthalmopathy.

This material consisted of peripheral blood mononuclear cells (PBMCs), taken at new diagnosis, from a patient treated with antithyroid drugs. Receptor source: a man between 40 and 49 years old with Graves disease.

This clonotype has only a few counts. V is TRBV10-3 and J is TRBJ2-3; D unresolved. Trimming took 6 bases from V and 4 from J, leaving 8 bases between them. This CDR3 comprises 12 residues. Per the germline V gene, CDR1 is ENHRY and CDR2 is SYGVKD. The CDR3 DNA is TGTGCCATCAGGACCAGCGCAGATACGCAGTATTTT. This translates into CAIRTSADTQYF.

This clonotype was detected ten times or more. This chain connects TRBV30 to TRBJ1-1; D is uncertain. This CDR3 contains 14 residues. From germline, CDR1 is GTSNPN and CDR2 SVGIG (reference sequence). V lost 3 bases, J lost 2 bases, and 13 bases lay in between. This CDR3 is CAWRLLAFNTEAFF. Written as DNA, the CDR3 is TGTGCCTGGAGGCTGTTGGCCTTCAACACTGAAGCTTTCTTT.

Notes on this clonotype: A much larger clonotype is one base distant, so this may be a read error. This sequence joins TRBV28 and TRBJ2-6; possibly TRBD1 or TRBD2 for D (5 bases each). Germline V lookup: CDR1 MDHEN, CDR2 SYDVKM. The CDR3 loop spans 16 amino acids. Trimming left V 3 bases short and J 2 bases short, with 11 bases between. The CDR3 nucleotides read TGTGCCAGCAGTTTCCTGGGGACCCCTGGGGCCAACGTCCTGACTTTC. This encodes CASSFLGTPGANVLTF. Full variable domain (missing parts from reference TRBV28 and TRBJ2-6): DVKVTQSSRYLVKRTGEKVFLECVQDMDHENMFWYRQDPGLGLRLIYFSYDVKMKEKGDIPEGYSVSREKKERFSLILESASTNQTSMYLCASSFLGTPGANVLTFGAGSRLTVL.

This clonotype was counted at least ten times. This chain joins TRBV3-1 and TRBJ2-7; no firm D call. The germline CDR1 and CDR2 sequences are LGHDT and YNNKEL (reference sequence). The length of the CDR3 is 14 residues. V lost 1 base to trimming and J lost 3 bases, with 10 bases between them. Here the CDR3 reads CASSQALQIYEQYF. The CDR3 DNA sequence: TGTGCCAGCAGCCAAGCGCTACAAATCTACGAGCAGTACTTC.

This clonotype has ten or more counts. This chain joins TRBV20-1 and TRBJ2-7, with TRBD2 as a possible D gene (6 bases). Trimming took off 5 bases at V and 0 bases at J, with 11 bases between the two ends. The CDR3 runs 13 residues. Germline V gene sequence: CDR1 DFQATT, CDR2 SNEGSKA (reference sequence). CDR3 sequence reads: CSALPDYSYEQYF. The DNA for the CDR3 is TGCAGTGCTCTCCCGGACTACTCCTACGAGCAGTACTTC.

The sample holds many counts of this clonotype. The DNA of the CDR3 is TGTGCCAGCAGTTTATATGCGGGAAGCTCCTACAATGAGCAGTTCTTC. Translating it yields CASSLYAGSSYNEQFF. The chain carries TRBV12-3 or TRBV12-4 and TRBJ2-1; D might be TRBD2 (6 bases). The ends were cut back, 2 bases at V and 0 bases at J, with 11 bases in the middle. The CDR3 totals 16 residues.

In this sample, this clonotype turned up many times. The gene calls are TRBV28 and TRBJ2-7; TRBD1 might be the D (6 bases). The germline CDR1 and CDR2 sequences are MDHEN and SYDVKM. V gave up 2 bases and J gave up 4 bases, with 12 bases separating them. This CDR3 spans 14 amino acids. The CDR3 reads CASSLVGTTYEQYF. CDR3 bases: TGTGCCAGCAGTTTAGTAGGGACAACTTACGAGCAGTACTTC.

This clonotype was counted only a few times. The genes are TRBV29-1 and TRBJ1-3; D not certain. Trimming cost V 7 bases and J 2 bases, with 6 bases left between them. This CDR3 comprises 11 residues. Germline CDR1 reads SQVTM; CDR2 reads ANQGSEA. This CDR3 is CSARAGNTIYF. For the CDR3, the DNA is TGCAGCGCCCGAGCTGGAAACACCATATATTTT.

There are many counts of this clonotype. V and J are TRBV3-1 and TRBJ1-5; the D gene is possibly TRBD1 (6 bases). The CDR3 is 15 residues long. The germline V gene has CDR1 LGHDT and CDR2 YNNKEL (reference sequence). The V end lost 5 bases, the J end lost 6 bases, and 17 bases lay between the germline ends. CDR3 sequence (DNA): TGTGCCAGCAGCGGGGGGCAGGGTGGGTTTCAGCCCCAGCATTTT. This codes for CASSGGQGGFQPQHF. The full variable domain, rest sourced from reference TRBV3-1 and TRBJ1-5, is DTAVSQTPKYLVTQMGNDKSIKCEQNLGHDTMYWYKQDSKKFLKIMFSYNNKELIINETVPNRFSPKSPDKAHLNLHINSLELGDSAVYFCASSGGQGGFQPQHFGDGTRLSIL.

This chain links TRBV5-6 with TRBJ2-3; 8 bases align to TRBD2. The CDR3 has 16 amino acids. Trimming took 1 base from V and 4 from J; bases not matched to a gene: 8. Looked up from germline, CDR1 is SGHDT and CDR2 is YYEEEE. This CDR3 is CASSLRGLGSADTQYF. CDR3 sequence (DNA): TGTGCCAGCAGCTTGAGGGGACTAGGTAGCGCAGATACGCAGTATTTT.